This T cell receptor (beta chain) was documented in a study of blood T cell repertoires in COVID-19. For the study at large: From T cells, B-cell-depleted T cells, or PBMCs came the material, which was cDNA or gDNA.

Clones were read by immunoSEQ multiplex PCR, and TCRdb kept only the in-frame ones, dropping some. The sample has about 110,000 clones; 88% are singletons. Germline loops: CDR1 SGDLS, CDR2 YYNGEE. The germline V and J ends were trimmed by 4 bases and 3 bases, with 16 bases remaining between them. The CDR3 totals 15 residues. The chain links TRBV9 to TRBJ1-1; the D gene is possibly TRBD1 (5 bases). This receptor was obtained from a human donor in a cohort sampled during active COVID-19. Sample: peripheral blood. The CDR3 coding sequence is TGTGCCAGCAGCCCAACAGGCCAGGGTGACACTGAAGCTTTCTTT. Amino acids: CASSPTGQGDTEAFF.